This T cell receptor beta chain was recorded in a study of cytomegalovirus exposure and HLA in healthy donors. General observations from the study: Clonal expansion was found to be greater in HLA-associated TCR beta chains than in equally common others in a later analysis. An analysis that was carried out later associated fewer than 20,000 TCR beta sequences with HLA alleles at 0.05 false discovery rate.

Remarks on this clone: Its antigen is unknown.

The PCR ran on 60 Vbeta and 13 Jbeta primers. TCRdb's copy holds only in-frame clones and misses some; the assay was immunoSEQ multiplex PCR. The table records about 110,000 clones, 82% of them present only once. Trimming at V came to 5 bases and at J to 2 bases, leaving 9 bases not matched to a gene. Germline-derived CDR1 and CDR2 are SGHNT and YENEEA. The CDR3 spans 15 residues. The J gene is TRBJ2-7, the V gene TRBV11-3, with 7 bases fitting TRBD1. The sample was PBMCs. The receptor comes from a man aged 30-40 years in good health and CMV-seropositive. The DNA for the CDR3 is TGTGCCAGCAGCGTAAACAGGGGATTGACCTACGAGCAGTACTTC. Translation gives CASSVNRGLTYEQYF.